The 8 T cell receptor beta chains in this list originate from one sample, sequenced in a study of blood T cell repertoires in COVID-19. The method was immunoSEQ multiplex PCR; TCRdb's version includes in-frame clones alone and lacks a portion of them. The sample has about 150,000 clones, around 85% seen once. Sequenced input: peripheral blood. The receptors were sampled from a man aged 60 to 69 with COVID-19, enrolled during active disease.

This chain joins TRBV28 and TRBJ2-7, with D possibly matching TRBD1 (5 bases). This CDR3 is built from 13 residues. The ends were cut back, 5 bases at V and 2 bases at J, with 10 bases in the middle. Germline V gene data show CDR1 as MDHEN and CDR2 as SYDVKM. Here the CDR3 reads CASSRQNPYEQYF. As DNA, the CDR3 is TGTGCCAGCAGTCGACAGAATCCCTACGAGCAGTACTTC. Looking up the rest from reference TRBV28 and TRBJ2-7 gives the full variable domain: DVKVTQSSRYLVKRTGEKVFLECVQDMDHENMFWYRQDPGLGLRLIYFSYDVKMKEKGDIPEGYSVSREKKERFSLILESASTNQTSMYLCASSRQNPYEQYFGPGTRLTVT.

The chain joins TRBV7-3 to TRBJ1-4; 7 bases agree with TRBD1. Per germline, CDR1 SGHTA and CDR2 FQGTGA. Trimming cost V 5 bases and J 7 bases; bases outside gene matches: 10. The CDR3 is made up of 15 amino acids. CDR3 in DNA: TGTGCCAGCAGCAAAACCGGGACAGAGGGTGAAAAACTGTTTTTT. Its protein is CASSKTGTEGEKLFF.

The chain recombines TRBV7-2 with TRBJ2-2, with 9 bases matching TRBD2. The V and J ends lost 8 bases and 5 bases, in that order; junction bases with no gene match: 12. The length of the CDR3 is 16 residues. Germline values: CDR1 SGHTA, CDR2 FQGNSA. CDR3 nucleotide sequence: TGTGCCAGCGGCCCCCCTAATAGCGGGGGTACCGGGGAGCTGTTTTTT. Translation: CASGPPNSGGTGELFF.

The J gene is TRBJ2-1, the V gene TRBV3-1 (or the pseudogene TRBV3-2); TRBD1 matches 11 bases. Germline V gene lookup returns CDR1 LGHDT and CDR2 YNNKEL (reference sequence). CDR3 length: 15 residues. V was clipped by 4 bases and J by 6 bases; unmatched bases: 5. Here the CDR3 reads CASSLSGQGGNEQFF. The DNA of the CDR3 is TGTGCCAGCAGCCTGTCGGGACAGGGGGGCAATGAGCAGTTCTTC.

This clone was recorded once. CDR3 DNA: TGTGCCACCAGTGGAAAGAGCCCTAGCAATCAGCCCCAGCATTTT. It specifies CATSGKSPSNQPQHF. The chain employs TRBV24-1 and TRBJ1-5, with D unresolved. The CDR3 totals 15 residues. Germline loops: CDR1 KGHDR, CDR2 SFDVKD. The germline V and J ends were trimmed by 5 bases and 0 bases, with 10 bases remaining between them.

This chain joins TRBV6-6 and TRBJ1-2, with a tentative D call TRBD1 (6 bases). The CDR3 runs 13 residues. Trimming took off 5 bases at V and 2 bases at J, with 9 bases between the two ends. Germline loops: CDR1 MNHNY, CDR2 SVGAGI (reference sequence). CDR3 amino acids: CASSPGQNYGYTF. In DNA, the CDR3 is TGTGCCAGCAGTCCCGGACAGAACTATGGCTACACCTTC.

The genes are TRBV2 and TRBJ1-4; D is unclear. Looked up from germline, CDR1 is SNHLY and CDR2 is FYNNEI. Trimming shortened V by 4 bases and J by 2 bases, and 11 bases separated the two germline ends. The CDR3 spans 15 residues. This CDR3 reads CASSANSGTNEKLFF. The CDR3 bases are TGTGCCAGCAGTGCTAACAGTGGCACTAATGAAAAACTGTTTTTT.

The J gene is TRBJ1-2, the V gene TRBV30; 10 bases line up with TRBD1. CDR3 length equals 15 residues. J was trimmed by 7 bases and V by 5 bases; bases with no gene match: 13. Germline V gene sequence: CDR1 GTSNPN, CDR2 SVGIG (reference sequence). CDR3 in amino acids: CAWDGTGAIGSGYTF. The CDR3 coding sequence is TGTGCCTGGGACGGGACAGGGGCTATAGGTTCTGGCTACACCTTC.